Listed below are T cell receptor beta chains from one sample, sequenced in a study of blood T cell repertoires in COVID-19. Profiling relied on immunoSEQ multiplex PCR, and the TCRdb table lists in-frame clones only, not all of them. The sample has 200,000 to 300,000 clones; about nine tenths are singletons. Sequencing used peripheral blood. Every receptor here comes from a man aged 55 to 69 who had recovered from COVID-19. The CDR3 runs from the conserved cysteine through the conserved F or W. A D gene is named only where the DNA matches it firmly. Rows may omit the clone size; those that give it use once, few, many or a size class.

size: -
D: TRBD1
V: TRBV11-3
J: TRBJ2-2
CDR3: CASKGQVYGELFF
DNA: TGTGCCAGCAAGGGACAGGTGTACGGGGAGCTGTTTTTT

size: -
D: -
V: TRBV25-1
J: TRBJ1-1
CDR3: CASSEAVEGTEAFF
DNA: TGTGCCAGCAGTGAGGCGGTTGAGGGCACTGAAGCTTTCTTT

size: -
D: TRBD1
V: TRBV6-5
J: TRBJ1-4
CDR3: CASSYGTAEKLFF
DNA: TGTGCCAGCAGTTATGGGACAGCTGAAAAACTGTTTTTT

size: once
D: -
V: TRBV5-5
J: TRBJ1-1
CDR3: CASRRVMTEAFF
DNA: TGTGCCAGCAGGAGGGTAATGACTGAAGCTTTCTTT

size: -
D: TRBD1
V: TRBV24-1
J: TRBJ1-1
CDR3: CATSDTGGQGTEAFF
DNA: TGTGCCACCAGTGATACAGGGGGCCAGGGCACTGAAGCTTTCTTT

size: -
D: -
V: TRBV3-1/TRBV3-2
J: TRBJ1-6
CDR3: CASSQAGNSPLHF
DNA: TGTGCCAGCAGCCAAGCAGGTAATTCACCCCTCCACTTT

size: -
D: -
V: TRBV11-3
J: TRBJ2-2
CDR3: CASSLGSHHTGELFF
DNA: TGTGCCAGCAGCTTAGGAAGCCACCACACCGGGGAGCTGTTTTTT

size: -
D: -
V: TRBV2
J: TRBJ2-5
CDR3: CASSEGEWETQYF
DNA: TGTGCCAGCAGTGAAGGAGAGTGGGAGACCCAGTACTTC

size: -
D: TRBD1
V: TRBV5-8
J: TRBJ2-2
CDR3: CASSNIQGAGELFF
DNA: TGTGCCAGCAGCAATATACAGGGGGCCGGGGAGCTGTTTTTT

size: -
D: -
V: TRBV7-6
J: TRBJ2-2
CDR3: CASSLATDTGELFF
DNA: TGTGCCAGCAGCTTAGCCACAGACACCGGGGAGCTGTTTTTT

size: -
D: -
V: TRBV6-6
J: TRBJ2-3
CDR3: CAGAGARGTDTQYF
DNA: TGTGCCGGGGCAGGGGCGCGGGGCACAGATACGCAGTATTTT

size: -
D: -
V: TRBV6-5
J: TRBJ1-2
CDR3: CASTDRRGTITF
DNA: TGTGCCAGCACCGATAGGAGGGGGACTATCACCTTC

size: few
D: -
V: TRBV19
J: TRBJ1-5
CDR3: CATKGSNQPQHF
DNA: TGTGCCACTAAGGGGAGCAATCAGCCCCAGCATTTT

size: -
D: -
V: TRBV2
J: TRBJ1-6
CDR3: CASSEGGRGNSPLHF
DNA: TGTGCCAGCAGTGAGGGCGGCAGGGGAAATTCACCCCTCCACTTT

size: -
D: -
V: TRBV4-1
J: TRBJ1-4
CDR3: CASSRHGGTNEKLFF
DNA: TGCGCCAGCAGCCGACACGGGGGAACTAATGAAAAACTGTTTTTT

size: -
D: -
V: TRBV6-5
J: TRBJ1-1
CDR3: CASRPRGIRAEAFF
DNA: TGTGCCAGCAGGCCTAGGGGTATAAGAGCTGAAGCTTTCTTT

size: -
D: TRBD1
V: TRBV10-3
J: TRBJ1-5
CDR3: CAISDRLTTGDLFNQPQHF
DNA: TGTGCCATCAGTGACCGACTGACCACAGGGGACCTATTCAATCAGCCCCAGCATTTT

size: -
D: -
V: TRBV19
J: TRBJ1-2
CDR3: CASSPSLARGYTF
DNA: TGTGCCAGTAGTCCATCATTAGCACGGGGCTACACCTTC

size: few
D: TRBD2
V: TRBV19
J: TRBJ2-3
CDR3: CASRGSGSFFTDTQYF
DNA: TGTGCCAGTAGGGGTAGCGGGAGCTTTTTCACAGATACGCAGTATTTT

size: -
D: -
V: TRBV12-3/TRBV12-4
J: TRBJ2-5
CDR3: CASSPPSDGNLHF
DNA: TGTGCCAGCAGTCCCCCATCGGACGGGAACTTGCACTTC

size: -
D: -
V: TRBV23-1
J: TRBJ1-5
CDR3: CASSPGPTDSNQPQHF
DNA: TGCGCCAGCAGTCCAGGGCCCACAGATAGCAATCAGCCCCAGCATTTT

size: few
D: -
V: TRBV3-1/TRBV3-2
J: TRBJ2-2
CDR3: CASSPFGSGDTGELFF
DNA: TGTGCCAGCAGCCCCTTCGGTAGCGGAGACACCGGGGAGCTGTTTTTT